This TCR beta chain came from a study of PD-1 blockade in classical Hodgkin lymphoma. The overall study: Patients were dosed intravenously with nivolumab at 3 mg/kg every 2 weeks. Overall study results and limits: Prior to therapy, complete responders displayed diversity much like that of newly diagnosed patients. Diminished baseline TCR diversity has been reported in newly diagnosed patients relative to healthy donors.

The length of the CDR3 is 15 residues. Germline V CDR1 and CDR2: LNHDA, SQIVND (reference sequence). V lost 6 bases and J lost 0; bases outside the gene matches: 6. Profiling relied on immunoSEQ multiplex PCR, and the TCRdb table lists in-frame clones only, not all of them. The sample yields about 29,000 clones, 70% to 80% seen once. Every patient relapsed after autologous stem cell transplantation, and brentuximab vedotin exposure varied. A word on this clone: Antigen unknown.

This rearrangement joins TRBV19 to TRBJ2-3; TRBD1 matches 7 bases. The specimen was peripheral blood mononuclear cells (PBMCs), collected before the second cycle of nivolumab. This TCR was sampled from a human donor with classical Hodgkin lymphoma. The CDR3 DNA reads as TGTGCCAGTAGCAACAGGGGACCCAGCACAGATACGCAGTATTTT. Translation: CASSNRGPSTDTQYF.